The 27 T cell receptor beta chains presented below share a single source sample, sequenced in a study of shared clonotypes between healthy human individuals. Profiled with immunoSEQ multiplex PCR; TCRdb holds only in-frame clones, not every one. Here the sample spans approximately 2,300,000 clones, 85% to 95% being singletons. The source material was naive CD4+ T cells from PBMCs. Subset reported: CD45RA+ positively selected. The origin of the receptors is a man between 18 and 35 years old in good health. Some clones in this sample may be carry-over from other donors' samples.

This sequence joins TRBV18 and TRBJ2-1; D is unclear. Trimming pared 1 base from V and 5 bases from J, leaving 9 bases between. Germline loops: CDR1 KGHSH, CDR2 LQKENI. The CDR3 consists of 14 residues. CDR3 protein: CASSPRLQDNEQFF. The CDR3 DNA is TGTGCCAGCTCACCACGCCTCCAAGACAATGAGCAGTTCTTC. The full variable domain, in which reference TRBV18 and TRBJ2-1 provide the parts outside the CDR3, is NAGVMQNPRHLVRRRGQEARLRCSPMKGHSHVYWYRQLPEEGLKFMVYLQKENIIDESGMPKERFSAEFPKEGPSILRIQQVVRGDSAAYFCASSPRLQDNEQFFGPGTRLTVL.

DNA for the CDR3: TGTGCCAGCAGTGAACCCGGGGCTAGCACAGATACGCAGTATTTT. It codes for CASSEPGASTDTQYF. The rearrangement uses TRBV6-4 and TRBJ2-3; TRBD1 or TRBD2 may be the D gene (5 bases each). The ends were cut back, 3 bases at V and 0 bases at J, with 10 bases in the middle. There are 15 residues in the CDR3. From germline, CDR1 is MRHNA and CDR2 SNTAGT.

The chain uses TRBV10-3 and TRBJ2-1; either TRBD1 or TRBD2 may supply D (5 bases each). This CDR3 is built from 15 residues. Germline V lookup: CDR1 ENHRY, CDR2 SYGVKD. The ends were cut back, 5 bases at V and 2 bases at J, with 13 bases in the middle. The CDR3 spells CAISSNGGTYNEQFF. CDR3 coding DNA: TGTGCCATCAGTTCGAATGGGGGAACCTACAATGAGCAGTTCTTC.

V usage is TRBV18 and J usage is TRBJ1-2; tentatively, D is TRBD1 (6 bases). Between the trimmed V and J ends, which lost 3 bases and 5 bases, there was a span of 16 bases. The CDR3 loop spans 15 amino acids. Germline CDR1 is KGHSH and CDR2 is LQKENI. The CDR3 sequence is CASSPEQGSVYGYTF. Here the CDR3 DNA reads TGTGCCAGCTCACCTGAACAGGGTTCGGTATATGGCTACACCTTC.

The gene calls are TRBV9 and TRBJ2-1; D is unresolved. The CDR3 runs 13 residues. Germline V gene sequence: CDR1 SGDLS, CDR2 YYNGEE. V shed 2 bases and J shed 5 bases, with 8 bases lying between them. CDR3 sequence: CASSVLGNNEQFF. Here the CDR3 DNA reads TGTGCCAGCAGCGTCTTGGGAAACAATGAGCAGTTCTTC.

The chain joins TRBV11-2 to TRBJ1-2; tentative D call: TRBD1 (5 bases). Trimming took 5 bases from V and 3 from J, leaving 16 bases between them. Germline loops: CDR1 SGHAT, CDR2 FQNNGV. CDR3 size: 15 residues. The CDR3 reads CASSREGTEYYGYTF. DNA of the CDR3: TGTGCCAGCAGCCGGGAGGGGACGGAATACTATGGCTACACCTTC. Complete variable domain (other parts from reference TRBV11-2 and TRBJ1-2): EAGVAQSPRYKIIEKRQSVAFWCNPISGHATLYWYQQILGQGPKLLIQFQNNGVVDDSQLPKDRFSAERLKGVDSTLKIQPAKLEDSAVYLCASSREGTEYYGYTFGSGTRLTVV.

About this clone itself: Other DNA sequences in this specimen translate into the identical CDR3. This chain joins TRBV6-1 and TRBJ2-7; D possibly corresponds to TRBD2 (5 bases). Deletions cut 2 bases from V and 1 base from J, with 9 bases between. CDR3 length equals 14 residues. CDR1 and CDR2 from the germline V gene are MNHNS and SASEGT. As DNA, the CDR3 is TGTGCCAGCAGTGAATACCGGGGTTCCTACGAGCAGTACTTC. It codes for CASSEYRGSYEQYF.

J is TRBJ1-1 and V is TRBV5-5, with D unresolved. The CDR3 runs 12 residues. The germline V gene has CDR1 SGHKS and CDR2 YYEKEE (reference sequence). The ends were cut back, 0 bases at V and 5 bases at J, with 5 bases in the middle. In nucleotides, the CDR3 is TGTGCCAGCAGCTTGGAGGAAACTGAAGCTTTCTTT. Translating it yields CASSLEETEAFF.

The rearrangement uses TRBV19 and TRBJ2-7, with 9 bases fitting TRBD1. CDR3 size: 14 residues. Trimming cost V 9 bases and J 2 bases; bases outside gene matches: 8. Germline CDR1 and CDR2: LNHDA and SQIVND (reference sequence). CDR3 sequence (DNA): TGTGCCAGCACGAGGACAGGGGCAACCTACGAGCAGTACTTC. It specifies CASTRTGATYEQYF.

This chain links TRBV5-1 with TRBJ1-2; no definite D call. The germline V and J ends were trimmed by 5 bases and 4 bases, with 9 bases remaining between them. This CDR3 is 12 amino acids long. CDR1 and CDR2 from the germline V gene are SGHRS and YFSETQ. DNA for the CDR3: TGCGCCAGCAGGCTGATAGGCTATGGCTACACCTTC. Residues: CASRLIGYGYTF.

The V and J genes are TRBV5-6 and TRBJ1-4, with a weak D call TRBD1 (5 bases). Germline assignment: CDR1 SGHDT and CDR2 YYEEEE. The CDR3 totals 15 residues. Trimming left V 4 bases short and J 4 bases short, with 14 bases between. Here the CDR3 DNA reads TGTGCCAGCAGCCGGGGTCTCGGGGGTAATGAAAAACTGTTTTTT. Amino acids: CASSRGLGGNEKLFF.

The chain combines TRBV5-5 with TRBJ1-1; 12 bases are shared with TRBD1. The germline V gene encodes CDR1 SGHKS and CDR2 YYEKEE (reference sequence). V dropped 5 bases and J dropped 3; count of bases not matched to a gene: 5. This CDR3 is 15 amino acids long. This chain's CDR3 is CASSPGTGGHTEAFF. The CDR3 DNA reads as TGTGCCAGCAGTCCCGGGACAGGGGGCCACACTGAAGCTTTCTTT. Full variable domain (rest looked up from reference TRBV5-5 and TRBJ1-1): DAGVTQSPTHLIKTRGQQVTLRCSPISGHKSVSWYQQVLGQGPQFIFQYYEKEERGRGNFPDRFSARQFPNYSSELNVNALLLGDSALYLCASSPGTGGHTEAFFGQGTRLTVV.

The chain couples TRBV14 to TRBJ1-2; no clear D gene. The V and J ends lost 1 base and 8 bases respectively, with 5 bases between them. The V gene's germline CDR1 is SGHDN and CDR2 FVKESK. This CDR3 is 11 amino acids long. CDR3 in DNA: TGTGCCAGCAGCCAAGGCGGCGGCTACACCTTC. Protein sequence: CASSQGGGYTF.

The chain recombines TRBV5-8 with TRBJ1-3, with D possibly being TRBD1 (6 bases). This CDR3 is built from 15 residues. Per the germline V gene, CDR1 is SGHTS and CDR2 is YDEGEE. Trimming removed 5 bases at V and 0 bases at J, with 12 bases between. CDR3 coding DNA: TGTGCCAGCAGAGAAGGGGGAATCTCTGGAAACACCATATATTTT. This codes for CASREGGISGNTIYF.

This sequence joins TRBV6-5 and TRBJ1-5, with TRBD1 identical over 9 bases. Germline lookup yields CDR1 MNHEY and CDR2 SVGAGI. The junction had 4 bases not matched to a gene; V was cut back by 6 bases and J by 7 bases. The CDR3 loop spans 13 amino acids. CDR3 sequence: CASSPDRGQPQHF. As DNA, the CDR3 is TGTGCCAGCAGCCCGGACAGGGGACAGCCCCAGCATTTT.

Note on this clone: A read error may account for a junction end that differs from germline. V and J are TRBV11-3 and TRBJ2-7; D is possibly TRBD1 (6 bases). This CDR3 region has 15 residues. The germline gives CDR1 SGHNT, CDR2 YENEEA. The CDR3 DNA reads as TGTGCCAGCAGCCTAGACGATAGACAGGCCACTGAGCAGTACTTC. Translation gives CASSLDDRQATEQYF.

This chain connects TRBV29-1 to TRBJ1-2; the D gene is possibly TRBD1 (5 bases). Trimming cost V 7 bases and J 3 bases, with 15 bases left between them. CDR3 size: 13 residues. Germline CDR1 and CDR2: SQVTM and ANQGSEA. The CDR3 DNA follows: TGCAGCGCTGCCGCCGGCAGGGACTATGGCTACACCTTC. Translating it yields CSAAAGRDYGYTF.

This clone was seen only once. The rearrangement uses TRBV30 and TRBJ1-4, with a weak D call TRBD1 (6 bases). The CDR3 is 13 amino acids. The V end lost 4 bases, the J end lost 8 bases, and 14 bases lay between the germline ends. Germline V gene sequence: CDR1 GTSNPN, CDR2 SVGIG (reference sequence). For the CDR3, the DNA is TGTGCCTGGACCACGGGGGCAGGAGAAAAACTGTTTTTT. It specifies CAWTTGAGEKLFF.

The chain has TRBV7-3 and TRBJ2-7, with D hard to call. Germline lookup yields CDR1 SGHTA and CDR2 FQGTGA. The V gene lost 3 bases and the J gene lost 0 bases, with 6 bases spanning the gap. This CDR3 contains 13 residues. The CDR3 is CASSLVPSYEQYF. CDR3 DNA: TGTGCCAGCAGCTTGGTGCCCTCCTACGAGCAGTACTTC.

The gene calls are TRBV28 and TRBJ1-3; a weak D match, TRBD1 (6 bases). The V gene lost 7 bases and the J gene lost 0 bases, with 19 bases spanning the gap. Germline CDR1 and CDR2: MDHEN and SYDVKM. This CDR3 has 17 amino acids. The CDR3 DNA sequence: TGTGCCAGCACCTCCCCAGGGGCCTCTCACTCTGGAAACACCATATATTTT. Protein: CASTSPGASHSGNTIYF. Variable domain in full (rest from reference TRBV28 and TRBJ1-3): DVKVTQSSRYLVKRTGEKVFLECVQDMDHENMFWYRQDPGLGLRLIYFSYDVKMKEKGDIPEGYSVSREKKERFSLILESASTNQTSMYLCASTSPGASHSGNTIYFGEGSWLTVV.

The chain couples TRBV6-5 to TRBJ2-1; TRBD2 agrees at 15 bases. The V segment lost 0 bases and the J segment 7 bases; nucleotides outside the gene matches: 1. The CDR3 length is 16 residues. Germline lookup yields CDR1 MNHEY and CDR2 SVGAGI. The CDR3 spells CASSYSGTSGRNEQFF. The CDR3 DNA reads as TGTGCCAGCAGTTACTCCGGGACTAGCGGGAGGAATGAGCAGTTCTTC.

As concerns this clone: Other DNA variants within this sample encode the same CDR3. This chain links TRBV5-1 with TRBJ2-5, with 10 bases lining up with TRBD2. This CDR3 has 15 residues. Germline V gene lookup returns CDR1 SGHRS and CDR2 YFSETQ. Trimming at V came to 0 bases and at J to 5 bases, leaving 4 bases not matched to a gene. This CDR3 reads CASSLGLAGVETQYF. The CDR3 DNA is TGCGCCAGCAGCTTGGGGCTAGCGGGAGTGGAGACCCAGTACTTC.

The V and J genes are TRBV28 and TRBJ2-2, with 8 bases identical to TRBD1. The CDR3 contains 15 residues. The germline CDR1 and CDR2 sequences are MDHEN and SYDVKM. V lost 7 bases and J lost 5; bases outside the gene matches: 9. The CDR3 DNA sequence: TGTGCCAGCAACTCCGGACAGGGTGGAACCGGGGAGCTGTTTTTT. Its translation: CASNSGQGGTGELFF. The full variable domain, rest sourced from reference TRBV28 and TRBJ2-2, is DVKVTQSSRYLVKRTGEKVFLECVQDMDHENMFWYRQDPGLGLRLIYFSYDVKMKEKGDIPEGYSVSREKKERFSLILESASTNQTSMYLCASNSGQGGTGELFFGEGSRLTVL.

The rearrangement uses TRBV14 and TRBJ2-5; tentatively, D is TRBD2 (5 bases). The length of the CDR3 is 12 residues. The V gene's germline CDR1 is SGHDN and CDR2 FVKESK. Trimming removed 3 bases at V and 4 bases at J, with 6 bases between. CDR3 bases: TGTGCCAGCAGCCACGGAGGAGAGACCCAGTACTTC. This translates into CASSHGGETQYF.

This chain links TRBV2 with TRBJ2-2, with TRBD2 identical over 9 bases. The germline gives CDR1 SNHLY, CDR2 FYNNEI. The J segment lost 6 bases and the V segment lost 3 bases, leaving 5 bases of the junction unmatched. CDR3 size: 15 residues. DNA for the CDR3: TGTGCCAGCAGTGAGGGACTAGCTTTAGCCGGGGAGCTGTTTTTT. Its translation is CASSEGLALAGELFF.

The V call is TRBV11-2, the J call TRBJ2-5; D is undetermined. V shed 5 bases and J shed 0 bases, with 10 bases lying between them. The CDR3 contains 14 residues. Germline values: CDR1 SGHAT, CDR2 FQNNGV. CDR3 nucleotides: TGTGCCAGCAGCCCTAGGACCCACCAAGAGACCCAGTACTTC. As protein: CASSPRTHQETQYF.

CDR3 residues: CASSLVGGAFF. The CDR3 DNA reads as TGCGCCAGCAGCTTGGTGGGGGGAGCTTTCTTT. The V call is TRBV5-1, the J call TRBJ1-1; D is possibly TRBD1 (5 bases). V was shortened by 0 bases and J by 10 bases, with 7 bases between the two germline ends. The CDR3 is 11 residues long. The germline V gene encodes CDR1 SGHRS and CDR2 YFSETQ.